This T cell receptor beta chain was identified in a study of blood T cells in healthy people across ages. Study observations and caveats: Because donor CMV status was unknown, expanded clonotype changes were possibly confounded. A strong correlation was seen between TCR beta diversity and naive T cell percentage. TCR beta diversity, measured per million T cells, fell in a roughly linear way with age.

V was clipped by 4 bases and J by 0 bases; unmatched bases: 15. The CDR3 spans 18 residues. Looked up from germline, CDR1 is SQVTM and CDR2 is ANQGSEA. This clonotype was seen only a few times. No antigen is known for it. It was with a sample-barcoded 5' primer and a J-beta primer mix that a second PCR of roughly 7 to 12 cycles was run. The template-switch adaptor, which had 12 random nucleotides, put a tag on each cDNA molecule. Each CDR3 protein is one row after TCRdb ran MiXCR on the 5' RACE reads. The sample lists about 1.5 million distinct CDR3 sequences, approximately 43% seen once, with over 3.5% in the top ten.

This TCR was sampled from a woman younger than 30 in good health. The chain combines TRBV29-1 with TRBJ2-1, with 7 bases that match TRBD2. The sample taken for sequencing was blood. CDR3: CSVVPEYSGSRSYNEQFF. The CDR3 DNA reads as TGCAGCGTTGTTCCCGAATATAGCGGGTCTCGCTCCTACAATGAGCAGTTCTTC.